This TCR beta chain was sequenced for a study of CD8 T cells in Susac syndrome. Relapsing-remitting disease, either stable or active, was present in the treatment-naive patients who were the multiple sclerosis controls. The CD8+ and CD4+ T cells were negatively isolated, with the TEMRA cells enriched by FACS. To note about this clonotype: Antigen unknown.

It was with random hexamers that roughly 0.5 to 1 ug RNA was reverse transcribed. Amplification of TCR beta CDR3 was carried out by immunoSEQ multiplex PCR, which covered 54 Vbeta and 13 Jbeta segments. TCRdb called the immunoSEQ multiplex PCR reads again in MiXCR, with one record for every CDR3 protein. The table records about 50,000 distinct CDR3 sequences, 93% of them present only once. Notes on the study in general: The study admitted that it had a relatively small number of individuals in its TCR sequencing and HLA analysis.

Deletions cut 4 bases from V and 0 bases from J, with 14 bases between. CDR3 length equals 16 residues. Germline CDR1 is SGHNT and CDR2 is YYREEE (reference sequence). The chain combines TRBV5-4 with TRBJ2-4; weak D call: TRBD2 (6 bases). The source is a human donor with multiple sclerosis. The sequenced sample consisted of CD8+ T cells from PBMCs. The CDR3 DNA follows: TGTGCCAGCAGCACCGGGACTCCTCTAGCCAAAAACATTCAGTACTTC. Amino acid sequence: CASSTGTPLAKNIQYF.